Shown below are 6 T cell receptor beta chains from a single sample sequenced in a study of blood T cells in healthy people across ages. Using a J-beta primer mix together with a sample-barcoded 5' primer, a second PCR was run for roughly 7 to 12 cycles. TCRdb used MiXCR to reprocess the 5' RACE reads, holding one entry per CDR3 protein. The sample includes fewer than 2,000,000 distinct CDR3 sequences, around 35% of them seen just once. Sequenced material: blood. Receptors were obtained from a young woman in good health.

This chain uses TRBV20-1 with TRBJ2-7; 7 nucleotides agree with TRBD2. Germline V gene sequence: CDR1 DFQATT, CDR2 SNEGSKA (reference sequence). This CDR3 contains 15 residues. After removal of 5 bases from V and 2 bases from J, the junction contained 12 bases not matched to a gene. For the CDR3, the DNA is TGCAGTGCTGTTCCGGGACCTGCGGGGGCCTACGAGCAGTACTTC. It is translated as CSAVPGPAGAYEQYF.

This clonotype was seen more than once but under ten times. This chain links TRBV20-1 with TRBJ2-1, with 15 bases that match TRBD2. The germline CDR1 and CDR2 sequences are DFQATT and SNEGSKA (reference sequence). V lost 7 bases to trimming and J lost 8 bases; unmatched junction nucleotides: 3. The CDR3 is made up of 13 amino acids. CDR3 region: CSGTSGGDDEQFF. CDR3 coding DNA: TGCAGTGGGACTAGCGGGGGGGATGATGAGCAGTTCTTC.

This clonotype was seen more than once but under ten times. The V and J genes are TRBV27 and TRBJ2-5; a possible D gene is TRBD1 (6 bases). The CDR3 sequence is 15 residues long. Trimming stripped 1 base from V and 9 bases from J, with 18 bases between. Germline V gene sequence: CDR1 MNHEY, CDR2 SMNVEV (reference sequence). In DNA form, the CDR3 reads TGTGCCAGCAGTTTATTTCGACCAGGGGAGAGGGCCCAGTACTTC. It codes for CASSLFRPGERAQYF.

This clonotype showed up many times. This chain joins TRBV20-1 and TRBJ2-6; D gene unclear. Germline CDR1 is DFQATT and CDR2 is SNEGSKA (reference sequence). The CDR3 has 14 residues. V lost 6 bases, J lost 1 base, and 10 bases lay in between. The CDR3 DNA sequence: TGCAGTGCCCGGGTAGGGTCTGGGGCCAACGTCCTGACTTTC. Protein sequence: CSARVGSGANVLTF.

This clonotype came up many times. The V call is TRBV7-8, the J call TRBJ2-3; 8 bases fit TRBD2. Germline V gene sequence: CDR1 SGHVS, CDR2 FQNEAQ. The CDR3 is 14 amino acids. V gave up 3 bases and J gave up 2 bases; unmatched junction bases: 1. The CDR3 DNA sequence: TGTGCCAGCAGCTTCGGGGGGGACACAGATACGCAGTATTTT. It encodes CASSFGGDTDTQYF.

This chain uses TRBV16 with TRBJ2-2; D perhaps matches TRBD1 (5 bases). From germline, CDR1 is KGHSY and CDR2 FQNENV. The ends were cut back, 2 bases at V and 0 bases at J, with 10 bases in the middle. CDR3 length equals 16 residues. The CDR3 reads CASSQGRVSNTGELFF. CDR3 bases: TGTGCCAGCAGCCAAGGCAGGGTTTCGAACACCGGGGAGCTGTTTTTT.